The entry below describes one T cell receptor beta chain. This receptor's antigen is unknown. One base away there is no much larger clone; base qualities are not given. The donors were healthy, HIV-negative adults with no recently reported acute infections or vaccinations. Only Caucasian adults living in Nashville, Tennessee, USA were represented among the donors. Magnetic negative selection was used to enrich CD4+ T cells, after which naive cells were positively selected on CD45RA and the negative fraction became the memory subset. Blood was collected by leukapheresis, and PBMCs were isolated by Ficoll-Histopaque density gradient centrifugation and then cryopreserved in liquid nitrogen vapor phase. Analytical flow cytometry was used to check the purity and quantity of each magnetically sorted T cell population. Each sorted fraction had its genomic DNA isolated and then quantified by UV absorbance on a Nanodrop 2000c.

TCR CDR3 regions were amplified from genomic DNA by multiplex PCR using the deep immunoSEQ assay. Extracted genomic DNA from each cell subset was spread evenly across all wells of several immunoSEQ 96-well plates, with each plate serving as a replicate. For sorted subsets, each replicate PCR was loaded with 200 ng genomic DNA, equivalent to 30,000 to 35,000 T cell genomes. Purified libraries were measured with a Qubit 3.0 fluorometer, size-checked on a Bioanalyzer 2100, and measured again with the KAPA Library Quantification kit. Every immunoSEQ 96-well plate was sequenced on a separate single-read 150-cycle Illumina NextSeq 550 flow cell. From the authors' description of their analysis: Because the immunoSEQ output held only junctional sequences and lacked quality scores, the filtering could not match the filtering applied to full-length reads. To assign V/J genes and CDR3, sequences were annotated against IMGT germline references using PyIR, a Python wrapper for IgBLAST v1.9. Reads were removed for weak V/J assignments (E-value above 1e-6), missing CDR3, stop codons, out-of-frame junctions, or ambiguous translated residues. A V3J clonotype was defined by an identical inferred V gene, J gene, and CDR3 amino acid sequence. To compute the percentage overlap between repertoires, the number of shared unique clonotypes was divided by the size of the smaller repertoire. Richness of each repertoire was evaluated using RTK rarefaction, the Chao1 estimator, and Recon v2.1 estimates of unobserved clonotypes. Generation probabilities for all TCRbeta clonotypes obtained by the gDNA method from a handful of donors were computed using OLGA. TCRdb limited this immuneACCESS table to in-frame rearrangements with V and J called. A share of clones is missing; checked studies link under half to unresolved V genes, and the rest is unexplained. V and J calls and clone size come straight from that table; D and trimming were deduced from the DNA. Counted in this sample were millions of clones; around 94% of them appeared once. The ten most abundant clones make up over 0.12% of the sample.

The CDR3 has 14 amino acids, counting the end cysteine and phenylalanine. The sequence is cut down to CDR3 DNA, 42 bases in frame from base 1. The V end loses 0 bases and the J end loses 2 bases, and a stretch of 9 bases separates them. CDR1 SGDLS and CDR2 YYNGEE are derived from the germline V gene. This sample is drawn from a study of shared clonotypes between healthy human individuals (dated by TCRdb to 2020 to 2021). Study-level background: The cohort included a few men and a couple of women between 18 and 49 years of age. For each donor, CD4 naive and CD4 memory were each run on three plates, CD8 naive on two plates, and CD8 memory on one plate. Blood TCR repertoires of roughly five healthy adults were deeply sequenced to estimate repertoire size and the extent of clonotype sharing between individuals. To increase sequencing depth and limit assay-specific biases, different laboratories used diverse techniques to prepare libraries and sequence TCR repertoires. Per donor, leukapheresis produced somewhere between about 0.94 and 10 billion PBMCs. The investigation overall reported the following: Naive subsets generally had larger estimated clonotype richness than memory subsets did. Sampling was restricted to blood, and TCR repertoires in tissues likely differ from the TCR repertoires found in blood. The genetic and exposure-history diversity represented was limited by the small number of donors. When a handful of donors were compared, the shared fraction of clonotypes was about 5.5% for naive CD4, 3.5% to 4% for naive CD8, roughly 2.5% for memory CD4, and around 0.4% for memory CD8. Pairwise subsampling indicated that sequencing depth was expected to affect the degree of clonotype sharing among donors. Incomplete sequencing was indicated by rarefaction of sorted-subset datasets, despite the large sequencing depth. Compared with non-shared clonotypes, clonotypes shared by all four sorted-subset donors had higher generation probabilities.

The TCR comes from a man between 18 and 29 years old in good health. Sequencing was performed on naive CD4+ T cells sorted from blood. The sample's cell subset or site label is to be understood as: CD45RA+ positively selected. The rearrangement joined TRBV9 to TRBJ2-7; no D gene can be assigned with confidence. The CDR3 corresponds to CASSVDVGPYEQYF. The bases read TGTGCCAGCAGCGTAGATGTGGGCCCCTACGAGCAGTACTTC.